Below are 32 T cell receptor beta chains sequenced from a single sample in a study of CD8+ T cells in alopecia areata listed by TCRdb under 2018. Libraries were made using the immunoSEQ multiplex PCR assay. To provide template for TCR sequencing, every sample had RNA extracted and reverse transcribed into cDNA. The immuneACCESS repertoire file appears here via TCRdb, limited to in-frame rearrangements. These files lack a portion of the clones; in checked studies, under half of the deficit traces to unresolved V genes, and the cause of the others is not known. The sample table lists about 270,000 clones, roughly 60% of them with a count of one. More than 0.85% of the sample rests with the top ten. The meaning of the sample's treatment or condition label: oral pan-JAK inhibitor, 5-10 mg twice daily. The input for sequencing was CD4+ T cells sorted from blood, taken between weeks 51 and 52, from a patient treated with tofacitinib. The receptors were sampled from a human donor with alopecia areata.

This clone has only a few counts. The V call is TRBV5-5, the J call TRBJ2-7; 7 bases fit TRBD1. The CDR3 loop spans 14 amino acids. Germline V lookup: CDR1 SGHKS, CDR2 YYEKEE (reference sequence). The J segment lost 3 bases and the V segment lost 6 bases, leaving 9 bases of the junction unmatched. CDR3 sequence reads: CASTGGTADYEQYF. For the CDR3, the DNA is TGTGCCAGCACCGGTGGGACAGCGGACTACGAGCAGTACTTC.

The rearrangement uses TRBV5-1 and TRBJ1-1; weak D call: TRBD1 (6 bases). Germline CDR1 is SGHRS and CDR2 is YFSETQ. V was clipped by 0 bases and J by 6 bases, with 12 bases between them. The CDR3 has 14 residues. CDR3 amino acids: CASSLVAGAAEAFF. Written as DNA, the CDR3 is TGCGCCAGCAGCTTGGTGGCAGGGGCTGCTGAAGCTTTCTTT.

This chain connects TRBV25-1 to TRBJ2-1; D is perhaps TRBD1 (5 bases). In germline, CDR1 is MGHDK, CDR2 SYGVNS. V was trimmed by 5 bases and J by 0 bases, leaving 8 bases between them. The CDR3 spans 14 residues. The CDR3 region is CASSRQGSYNEQFF. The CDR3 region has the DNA TGTGCCAGCAGTCGGCAGGGCTCCTACAATGAGCAGTTCTTC.

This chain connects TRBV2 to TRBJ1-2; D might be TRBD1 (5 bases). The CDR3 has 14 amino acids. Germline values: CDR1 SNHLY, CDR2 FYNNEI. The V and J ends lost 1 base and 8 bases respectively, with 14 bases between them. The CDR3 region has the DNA TGTGCCAGCAGTGAAGAGCACAGGAGGGTCGGCTACACCTTC. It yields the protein CASSEEHRRVGYTF.

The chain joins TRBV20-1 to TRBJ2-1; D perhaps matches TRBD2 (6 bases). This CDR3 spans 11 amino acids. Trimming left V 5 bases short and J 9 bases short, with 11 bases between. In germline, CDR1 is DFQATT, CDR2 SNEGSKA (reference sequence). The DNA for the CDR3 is TGCAGTGCTGCGGGGATCCCTGAGCAGTTCTTC. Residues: CSAAGIPEQFF.

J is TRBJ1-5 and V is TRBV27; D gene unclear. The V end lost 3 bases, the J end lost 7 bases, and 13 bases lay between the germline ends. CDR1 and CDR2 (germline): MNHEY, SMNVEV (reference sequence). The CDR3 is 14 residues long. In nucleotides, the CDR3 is TGTGCCAGCAGTTTGAGGGCACCGAGCCAGCCCCAGCATTTT. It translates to CASSLRAPSQPQHF.

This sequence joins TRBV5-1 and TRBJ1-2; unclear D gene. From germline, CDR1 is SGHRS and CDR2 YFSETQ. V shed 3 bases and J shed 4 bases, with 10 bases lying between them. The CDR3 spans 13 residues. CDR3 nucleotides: TGCGCCAGCAGCTCTAAAGTCTCCTATGGCTACACCTTC. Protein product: CASSSKVSYGYTF.

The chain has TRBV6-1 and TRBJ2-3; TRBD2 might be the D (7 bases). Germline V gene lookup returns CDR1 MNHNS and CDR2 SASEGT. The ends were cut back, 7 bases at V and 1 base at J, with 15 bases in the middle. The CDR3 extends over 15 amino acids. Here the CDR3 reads CASTAPGGGTDTQYF. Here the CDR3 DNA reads TGTGCCAGCACCGCTCCGGGGGGCGGCACAGATACGCAGTATTTT.

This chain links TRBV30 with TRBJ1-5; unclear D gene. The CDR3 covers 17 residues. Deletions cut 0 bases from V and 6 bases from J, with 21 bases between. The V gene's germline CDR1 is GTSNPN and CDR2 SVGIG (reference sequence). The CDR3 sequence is CAWSVSIGSGAGQPQHF. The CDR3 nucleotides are TGTGCCTGGAGTGTATCTATCGGATCGGGAGCGGGTCAGCCCCAGCATTTT.

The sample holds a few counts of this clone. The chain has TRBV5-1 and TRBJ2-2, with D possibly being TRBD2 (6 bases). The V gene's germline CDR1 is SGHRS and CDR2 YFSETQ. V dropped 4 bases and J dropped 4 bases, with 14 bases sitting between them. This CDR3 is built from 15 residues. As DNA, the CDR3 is TGCGCCAGCAGCCCCGGAGGAGGGCCCACCGGGGAGCTGTTTTTT. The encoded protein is CASSPGGGPTGELFF.

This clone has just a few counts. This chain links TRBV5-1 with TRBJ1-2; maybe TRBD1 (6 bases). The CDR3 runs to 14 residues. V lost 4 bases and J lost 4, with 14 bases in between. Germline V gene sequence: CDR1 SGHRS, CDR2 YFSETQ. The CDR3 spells CASSPRTDIYGYTF. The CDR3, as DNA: TGCGCCAGCAGCCCGCGGACAGATATCTATGGCTACACCTTC.

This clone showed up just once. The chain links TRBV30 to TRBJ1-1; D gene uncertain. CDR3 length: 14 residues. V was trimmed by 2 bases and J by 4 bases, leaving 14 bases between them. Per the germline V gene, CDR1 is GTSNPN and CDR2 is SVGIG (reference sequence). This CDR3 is CAWSRTSWGTEAFF. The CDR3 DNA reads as TGTGCCTGGAGTCGCACCTCGTGGGGCACTGAAGCTTTCTTT.

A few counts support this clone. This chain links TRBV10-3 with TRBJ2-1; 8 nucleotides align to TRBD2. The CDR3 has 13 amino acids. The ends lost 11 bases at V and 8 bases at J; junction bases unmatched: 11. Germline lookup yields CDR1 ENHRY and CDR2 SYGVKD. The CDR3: CAVRDPGRDEQFF. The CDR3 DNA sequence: TGTGCCGTCCGGGACCCCGGGAGGGATGAGCAGTTCTTC.

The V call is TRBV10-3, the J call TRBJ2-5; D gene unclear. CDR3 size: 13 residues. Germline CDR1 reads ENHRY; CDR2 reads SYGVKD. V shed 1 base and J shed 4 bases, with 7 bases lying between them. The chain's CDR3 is CAISELVRETQYF. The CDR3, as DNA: TGTGCCATCAGTGAGTTAGTAAGAGAGACCCAGTACTTC.

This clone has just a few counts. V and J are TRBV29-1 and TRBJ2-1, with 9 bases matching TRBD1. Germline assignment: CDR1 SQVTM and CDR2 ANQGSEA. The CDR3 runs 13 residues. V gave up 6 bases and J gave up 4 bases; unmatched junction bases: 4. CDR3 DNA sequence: TGCAGCGTCCGGGACAGGGCATACAATGAGCAGTTCTTC. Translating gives CSVRDRAYNEQFF.

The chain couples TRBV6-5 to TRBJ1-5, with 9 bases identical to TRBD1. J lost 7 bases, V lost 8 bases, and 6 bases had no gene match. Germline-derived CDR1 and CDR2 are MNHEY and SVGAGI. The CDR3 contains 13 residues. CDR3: CASGTGRLQPQHF. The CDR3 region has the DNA TGTGCCAGCGGGACAGGGAGATTACAGCCCCAGCATTTT.

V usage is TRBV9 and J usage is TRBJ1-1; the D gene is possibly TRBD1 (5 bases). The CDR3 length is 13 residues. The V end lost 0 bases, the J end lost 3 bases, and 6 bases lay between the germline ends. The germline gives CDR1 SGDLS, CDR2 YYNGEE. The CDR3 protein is CASSVVGDTEAFF. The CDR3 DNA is TGTGCCAGCAGCGTAGTAGGGGACACTGAAGCTTTCTTT.

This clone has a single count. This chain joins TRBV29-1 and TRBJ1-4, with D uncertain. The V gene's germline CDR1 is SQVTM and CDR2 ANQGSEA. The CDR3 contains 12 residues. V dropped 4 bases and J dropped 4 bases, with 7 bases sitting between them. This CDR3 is CSVAWGNEKLFF. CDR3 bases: TGCAGCGTTGCCTGGGGTAATGAAAAACTGTTTTTT.

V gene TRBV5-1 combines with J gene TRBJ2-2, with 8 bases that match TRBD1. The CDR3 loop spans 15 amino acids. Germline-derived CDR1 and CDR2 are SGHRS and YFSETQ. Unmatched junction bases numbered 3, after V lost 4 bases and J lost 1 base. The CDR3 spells CASSPGQGNTGELFF. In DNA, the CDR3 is TGCGCCAGCAGCCCCGGACAGGGGAACACCGGGGAGCTGTTTTTT.

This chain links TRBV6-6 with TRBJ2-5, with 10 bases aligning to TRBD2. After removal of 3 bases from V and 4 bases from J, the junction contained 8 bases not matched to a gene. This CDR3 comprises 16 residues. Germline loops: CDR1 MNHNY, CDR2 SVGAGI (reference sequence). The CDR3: CASSYSTSGAIETQYF. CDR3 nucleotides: TGTGCCAGCAGTTATTCTACTAGCGGGGCGATAGAGACCCAGTACTTC.

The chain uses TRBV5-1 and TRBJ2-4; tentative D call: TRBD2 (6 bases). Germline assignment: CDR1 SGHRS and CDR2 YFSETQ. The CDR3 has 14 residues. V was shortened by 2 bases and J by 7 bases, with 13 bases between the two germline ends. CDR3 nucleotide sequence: TGCGCCAGCAGCTTACTGGAGGGCGGGAACATTCAGTACTTC. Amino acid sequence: CASSLLEGGNIQYF.

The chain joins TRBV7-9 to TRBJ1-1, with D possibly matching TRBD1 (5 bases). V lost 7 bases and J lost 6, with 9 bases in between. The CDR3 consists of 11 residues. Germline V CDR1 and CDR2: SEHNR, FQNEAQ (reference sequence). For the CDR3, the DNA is TGTGCCAGCACCGCGGGACCTGAAGCTTTCTTT. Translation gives CASTAGPEAFF.

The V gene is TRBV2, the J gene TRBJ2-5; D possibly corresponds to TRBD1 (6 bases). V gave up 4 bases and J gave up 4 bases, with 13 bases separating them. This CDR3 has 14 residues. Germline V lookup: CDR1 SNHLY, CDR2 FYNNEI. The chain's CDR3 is CASSVETGSETQYF. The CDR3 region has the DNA TGTGCCAGCAGTGTTGAAACAGGGTCAGAGACCCAGTACTTC. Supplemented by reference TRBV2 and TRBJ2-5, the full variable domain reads EPEVTQTPSHQVTQMGQEVILRCVPISNHLYFYWYRQILGQKVEFLVSFYNNEISEKSEIFDDQFSVERPDGSNFTLKIRSTKLEDSAMYFCASSVETGSETQYFGPGTRLLVL.

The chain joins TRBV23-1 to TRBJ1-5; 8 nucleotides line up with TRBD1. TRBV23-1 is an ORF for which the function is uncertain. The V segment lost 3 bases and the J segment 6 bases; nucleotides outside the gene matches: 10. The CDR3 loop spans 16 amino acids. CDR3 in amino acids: CASSQSTGANGQPQHF. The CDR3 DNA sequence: TGCGCCAGCAGTCAGTCGACAGGGGCGAATGGTCAGCCCCAGCATTTT.

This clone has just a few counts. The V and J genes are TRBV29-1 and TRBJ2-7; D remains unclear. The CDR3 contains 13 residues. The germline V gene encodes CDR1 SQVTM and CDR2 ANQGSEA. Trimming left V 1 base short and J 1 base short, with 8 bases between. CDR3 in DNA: TGCAGCGTTGAAGCTGAAGTTTCCTACGAGCAGTACTTC. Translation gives CSVEAEVSYEQYF.

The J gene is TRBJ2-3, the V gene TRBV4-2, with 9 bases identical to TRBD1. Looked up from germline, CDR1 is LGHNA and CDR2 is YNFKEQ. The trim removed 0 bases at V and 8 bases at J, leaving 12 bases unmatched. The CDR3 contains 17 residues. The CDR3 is CASSQERIRDRVSTQYF. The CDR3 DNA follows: TGTGCCAGCAGCCAAGAGAGAATCCGGGACAGGGTTTCTACGCAGTATTTT.

CDR3 nucleotides: TGTGCCAGCAGCTTTTATGGGTACGAGCAGTACTTC. The encoded protein is CASSFYGYEQYF. This sequence joins TRBV5-6 and TRBJ2-7; D not resolved. Germline V gene lookup returns CDR1 SGHDT and CDR2 YYEEEE. Trimming shortened V by 2 bases and J by 4 bases, and 7 bases separated the two germline ends. The CDR3 has 12 residues.

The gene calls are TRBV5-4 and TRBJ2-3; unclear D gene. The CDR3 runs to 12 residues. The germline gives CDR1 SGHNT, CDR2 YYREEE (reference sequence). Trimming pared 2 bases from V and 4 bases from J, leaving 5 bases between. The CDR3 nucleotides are TGTGCCAGCAGCTTCCGCGCAGATACGCAGTATTTT. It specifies CASSFRADTQYF.

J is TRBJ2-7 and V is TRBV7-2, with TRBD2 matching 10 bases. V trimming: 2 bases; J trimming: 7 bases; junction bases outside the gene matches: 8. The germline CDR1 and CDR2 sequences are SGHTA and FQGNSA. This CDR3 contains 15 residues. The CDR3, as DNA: TGTGCCAGCAGCTTAAGTACTAGCGGGGTGGTAGAGCAGTACTTC. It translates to CASSLSTSGVVEQYF.

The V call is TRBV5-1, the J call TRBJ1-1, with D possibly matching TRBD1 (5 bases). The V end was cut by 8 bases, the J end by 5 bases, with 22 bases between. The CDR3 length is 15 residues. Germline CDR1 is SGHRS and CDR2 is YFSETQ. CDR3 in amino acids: CASTSRGRGGTEAFF. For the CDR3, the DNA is TGCGCCAGTACCTCCCGGGGTAGGGGCGGGACTGAAGCTTTCTTT.

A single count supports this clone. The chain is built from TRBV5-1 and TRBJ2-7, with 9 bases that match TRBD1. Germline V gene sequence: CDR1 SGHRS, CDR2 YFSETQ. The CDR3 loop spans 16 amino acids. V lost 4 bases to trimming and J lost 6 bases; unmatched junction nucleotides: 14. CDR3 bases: TGCGCCAGCAGCACCGGGACAGGGAATCCCTGGGGCGAGCAGTACTTC. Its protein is CASSTGTGNPWGEQYF.

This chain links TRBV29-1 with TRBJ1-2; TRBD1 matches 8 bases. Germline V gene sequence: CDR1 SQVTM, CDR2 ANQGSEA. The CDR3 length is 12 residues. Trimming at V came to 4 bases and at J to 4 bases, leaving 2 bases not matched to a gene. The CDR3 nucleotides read TGCAGCGTTGTGGGACAGGCCTATGGCTACACCTTC. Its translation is CSVVGQAYGYTF.